These T cell receptor beta chains were read from a single sample in a study of blood T cell repertoires in COVID-19. Produced via immunoSEQ multiplex PCR; TCRdb's table is partial and in-frame only. The sample yields some 130,000 clones, roughly 88% seen once. Sequencing was carried out using peripheral blood. All receptors derive from a man in his forties or fifties with acute or convalescent COVID-19. The CDR3 runs from the conserved cysteine through the conserved F or W. Each record gives: J gene, V gene, D gene, clone size, CDR3 DNA, CDR3 protein. A D gene is named only where the DNA matches it firmly. The size of a clone is reported for some rows only, either as once, few or many, or as a class for expanded clones.

J gene: TRBJ1-2; V gene: TRBV7-3; D gene: TRBD1; clone size: once; CDR3 DNA: TGTGCCAGCAGCTTACCAGGACAGGCGGCTGGCTACACCTTC; CDR3 protein: CASSLPGQAAGYTF
J gene: TRBJ1-2; V gene: TRBV28; D gene: NA; clone size: NA; CDR3 DNA: TGTGCCAGCAGGCGATCGACCACAGTAAATAACTATGGCTACACCTTC; CDR3 protein: CASRRSTTVNNYGYTF
J gene: TRBJ2-1; V gene: TRBV7-9; D gene: TRBD2; clone size: few; CDR3 DNA: TGTGCCAGCAGTCCACGGGGACTAGCTTCAGATGAGCAGTTCTTC; CDR3 protein: CASSPRGLASDEQFF
J gene: TRBJ1-1; V gene: TRBV5-1; D gene: NA; clone size: NA; CDR3 DNA: TGCGCCAGCAGTGGCCGGAGGAACACTGAAGCTTTCTTT; CDR3 protein: CASSGRRNTEAFF
J gene: TRBJ1-1; V gene: TRBV7-9; D gene: NA; clone size: NA; CDR3 DNA: TGTGCCAGCAGCTCTAGGGGGTCTAAAGCTTTCTTT; CDR3 protein: CASSSRGSKAFF
J gene: TRBJ1-4; V gene: TRBV5-1; D gene: NA; clone size: NA; CDR3 DNA: TGCGCCAGCAGCTTGGAAGGGGGAGTTAATGAAAAACTGTTTTTT; CDR3 protein: CASSLEGGVNEKLFF
J gene: TRBJ1-6; V gene: TRBV5-1; D gene: TRBD1; clone size: NA; CDR3 DNA: TGCGCCAGCAGCGGCAGGACAGGTCACTCACCCCTCCACTTT; CDR3 protein: CASSGRTGHSPLHF
J gene: TRBJ2-5; V gene: TRBV28; D gene: NA; clone size: NA; CDR3 DNA: TGTGCCAGCAGACTCTCCGGGACCCAGTACTTC; CDR3 protein: CASRLSGTQYF
J gene: TRBJ2-7; V gene: TRBV4-2; D gene: TRBD1; clone size: NA; CDR3 DNA: TGTGCCAGCAGTTTACCAGGGGGCAGGGGGTCGAACGAGCAGTACTTC; CDR3 protein: CASSLPGGRGSNEQYF
J gene: TRBJ1-6; V gene: TRBV27; D gene: TRBD1; clone size: NA; CDR3 DNA: TGTGCCAGCAGTTCCCTGGGACAGGCAGGCTCCTATAATTCACCCCTCCACTTT; CDR3 protein: CASSSLGQAGSYNSPLHF
J gene: TRBJ2-1; V gene: TRBV4-2; D gene: TRBD2; clone size: few; CDR3 DNA: TGTGCCAGCAGCCCCCTTCCTGGGGAGGGCCACAATGAGCAGTTCTTC; CDR3 protein: CASSPLPGEGHNEQFF
J gene: TRBJ1-2; V gene: TRBV2; D gene: NA; clone size: NA; CDR3 DNA: TGTGCCAGCAGTGAAACTTTTCGACAGGACGGCTACACCTTC; CDR3 protein: CASSETFRQDGYTF
J gene: TRBJ1-5; V gene: TRBV6-5; D gene: NA; clone size: NA; CDR3 DNA: TGTGCCAGCTCTTCCTATGAGGGCAATCAGCCCCAGCATTTT; CDR3 protein: CASSSYEGNQPQHF
J gene: TRBJ1-2; V gene: TRBV7-8; D gene: NA; clone size: NA; CDR3 DNA: TGTGCCAGCAGCTTAGGAGGGACTGGGGGTGATGGCTACACCTTC; CDR3 protein: CASSLGGTGGDGYTF
J gene: TRBJ2-5; V gene: TRBV10-3; D gene: TRBD1; clone size: few; CDR3 DNA: TGTGCCATCAGTGATATGGACAGGATAGAGACCCAGTACTTC; CDR3 protein: CAISDMDRIETQYF
J gene: TRBJ1-6; V gene: TRBV19; D gene: TRBD1; clone size: NA; CDR3 DNA: TGTGGCGGGCGACAGGGGGACAGGGTAGCTCCCCTCCACTTT; CDR3 protein: CGGRQGDRVAPLHF
J gene: TRBJ1-3; V gene: TRBV28; D gene: NA; clone size: NA; CDR3 DNA: TGTGCCAGCAGTGAACCACAGGGTGCCGGAAACACCATATATTTT; CDR3 protein: CASSEPQGAGNTIYF
J gene: TRBJ2-3; V gene: TRBV5-4; D gene: NA; clone size: NA; CDR3 DNA: TGTGCCAGCAGTTCGGACAGTTCAGATACGCAGTATTTT; CDR3 protein: CASSSDSSDTQYF
J gene: TRBJ1-2; V gene: TRBV10-3; D gene: NA; clone size: NA; CDR3 DNA: TGTGCCATCAGTGACAACAGAATGTATGGCTACACCTTC; CDR3 protein: CAISDNRMYGYTF
J gene: TRBJ2-4; V gene: TRBV15; D gene: NA; clone size: NA; CDR3 DNA: TGTGCCACCAGCAGAGATCGGGGTAGAGATACCAAAAACATTCAGTACTTC; CDR3 protein: CATSRDRGRDTKNIQYF
J gene: TRBJ1-1; V gene: TRBV2; D gene: TRBD1; clone size: once; CDR3 DNA: TGTGCCAGCAGTGGACAGGGTCGGGTCACTGAAGCTTTCTTT; CDR3 protein: CASSGQGRVTEAFF
J gene: TRBJ2-5; V gene: TRBV6-1; D gene: NA; clone size: NA; CDR3 DNA: TGTGCCAGCAGTGAAGACAGGCAAGAGACCCAGTACTTC; CDR3 protein: CASSEDRQETQYF
J gene: TRBJ1-5; V gene: TRBV6-6; D gene: TRBD1; clone size: NA; CDR3 DNA: TGTGCCAGCAGAGCCCCGGGACAGGGTTTGAAGCCCCAGCATTTT; CDR3 protein: CASRAPGQGLKPQHF
J gene: TRBJ2-5; V gene: TRBV13; D gene: TRBD2; clone size: NA; CDR3 DNA: TGTGCCAGCAGCCCAAGACTAGCGGGGGGGCCAGGCCAGTACTTC; CDR3 protein: CASSPRLAGGPGQYF
J gene: TRBJ2-7; V gene: TRBV7-2; D gene: NA; clone size: NA; CDR3 DNA: TGTGCCAGCAGCTTACCCCCCGGGTCCTACGAGCAGTACTTC; CDR3 protein: CASSLPPGSYEQYF
J gene: TRBJ1-1; V gene: TRBV6-1; D gene: NA; clone size: once; CDR3 DNA: TGTGCCAGCAGTGAAAGCGGGGCAGGGTGGGCTGAAGCTTTCTTT; CDR3 protein: CASSESGAGWAEAFF
J gene: TRBJ1-1; V gene: TRBV10-2; D gene: TRBD1; clone size: NA; CDR3 DNA: TGCGCCAGCCAAGACAGGGGTGGGATGAACACTGAAGCTTTCTTT; CDR3 protein: CASQDRGGMNTEAFF
J gene: TRBJ1-1; V gene: TRBV18; D gene: NA; clone size: NA; CDR3 DNA: TGTGCCAGCTCACCAGTTAGGACAGTTACCAACACTGAAGCTTTCTTT; CDR3 protein: CASSPVRTVTNTEAFF
J gene: TRBJ1-1; V gene: TRBV18; D gene: NA; clone size: NA; CDR3 DNA: TGTGCCAGCTCTGCACAGGGCGACACTGAAGCTTTCTTT; CDR3 protein: CASSAQGDTEAFF
J gene: TRBJ2-7; V gene: TRBV7-2; D gene: TRBD1; clone size: NA; CDR3 DNA: TGTGCCAGCAGCTTTGACCGGGACAGGGGCTACGAGCAGTACTTC; CDR3 protein: CASSFDRDRGYEQYF
J gene: TRBJ1-1; V gene: TRBV5-1; D gene: NA; clone size: NA; CDR3 DNA: TGCGCCAGCAGCTTGGCCGAGGGGCTAATTAGGGGGGCTTTCTTT; CDR3 protein: CASSLAEGLIRGAFF
J gene: TRBJ2-4; V gene: TRBV2; D gene: TRBD2; clone size: NA; CDR3 DNA: TGTGCCAGCAGTCCTAGGACTAGCGGGAGTGACATTCAGTACTTC; CDR3 protein: CASSPRTSGSDIQYF
J gene: TRBJ2-3; V gene: TRBV5-4; D gene: TRBD2; clone size: NA; CDR3 DNA: TGTGCCAGCAGCTTGAGTCTAGCGGGAGCAGATACGCAGTATTTT; CDR3 protein: CASSLSLAGADTQYF
J gene: TRBJ1-4; V gene: TRBV5-6; D gene: TRBD1; clone size: NA; CDR3 DNA: TGTGCCAGCAGCTTTTTTACAGGGGCGACTGCAACTAATGAAAAACTGTTTTTT; CDR3 protein: CASSFFTGATATNEKLFF
J gene: TRBJ2-3; V gene: TRBV20-1; D gene: NA; clone size: NA; CDR3 DNA: TGCAGTGCTCGTCGAGATACGCAGTATTTT; CDR3 protein: CSARRDTQYF
J gene: TRBJ2-1; V gene: TRBV11-3; D gene: NA; clone size: NA; CDR3 DNA: TGTGCCAGCAGCTTAGATTCCCCCGCGGTGGACAATGAGCAGTTCTTC; CDR3 protein: CASSLDSPAVDNEQFF
J gene: TRBJ2-3; V gene: TRBV18; D gene: TRBD2; clone size: NA; CDR3 DNA: TGTGCCAGCTCGGGAACTTTGAGCGGGAGAGTTCAGGATACGCAGTATTTT; CDR3 protein: CASSGTLSGRVQDTQYF
J gene: TRBJ2-3; V gene: TRBV10-1; D gene: TRBD2; clone size: NA; CDR3 DNA: TGCGCCAGCAGTGAGTCGACCGGGGTAGCGGGGGGAAGCACAGATACGCAGTATTTT; CDR3 protein: CASSESTGVAGGSTDTQYF
J gene: TRBJ1-4; V gene: TRBV28; D gene: NA; clone size: NA; CDR3 DNA: TGTGCCAGCACGACCGTGGACTATAATGAAAAACTGTTTTTT; CDR3 protein: CASTTVDYNEKLFF
J gene: TRBJ1-5; V gene: TRBV4-1; D gene: TRBD1; clone size: NA; CDR3 DNA: TGCGCCAGCAGCCATTACCAGGGGGTGGGTCAGCCCCAGCATTTT; CDR3 protein: CASSHYQGVGQPQHF
J gene: TRBJ2-5; V gene: TRBV9; D gene: NA; clone size: once; CDR3 DNA: TGTGCCAGCAGCGTAGAGGGGTCAAGGACCCAGTACTTC; CDR3 protein: CASSVEGSRTQYF
J gene: TRBJ1-2; V gene: TRBV3-1/TRBV3-2; D gene: TRBD1; clone size: NA; CDR3 DNA: TGTGCCAGCAGTTACAGACAGGGGAGGTACTATGGCTACACCTTC; CDR3 protein: CASSYRQGRYYGYTF
J gene: TRBJ1-6; V gene: TRBV23-1; D gene: TRBD1; clone size: NA; CDR3 DNA: TGCGCCAGCAGTCACCCGCTGACAGGGTGTAATTCACCCCTCCACTTT; CDR3 protein: CASSHPLTGCNSPLHF
J gene: TRBJ2-1; V gene: TRBV10-3; D gene: TRBD2; clone size: NA; CDR3 DNA: TGTGCCATCAGTGAAGGTGGCGGGAGGGTTAATGAGCAGTTCTTC; CDR3 protein: CAISEGGGRVNEQFF
J gene: TRBJ2-7; V gene: TRBV20-1; D gene: TRBD1; clone size: NA; CDR3 DNA: TGCAGTGCTAGTGACAGGGGAAACGAGCAGTACTTC; CDR3 protein: CSASDRGNEQYF
J gene: TRBJ2-1; V gene: TRBV6-5; D gene: TRBD1; clone size: once; CDR3 DNA: TGTGCCAGCAACCCCTGGACAGGGACATACAATGAGCAGTTCTTC; CDR3 protein: CASNPWTGTYNEQFF
J gene: TRBJ1-1; V gene: TRBV5-1; D gene: TRBD1; clone size: once; CDR3 DNA: TGCGCCAGCAGCTTGGGTCGGGACAGGGGATTCAACACTGAAGCTTTCTTT; CDR3 protein: CASSLGRDRGFNTEAFF
J gene: TRBJ2-3; V gene: TRBV10-2; D gene: NA; clone size: few; CDR3 DNA: TGCGCCAGCAGTGAGGGGCAGAACCCCACAGATACGCAGTATTTT; CDR3 protein: CASSEGQNPTDTQYF
J gene: TRBJ2-5; V gene: TRBV15; D gene: NA; clone size: NA; CDR3 DNA: TGTGCCACCAGCAGAGCCACTTCCAGAGGCCAAGAGACCCAGTACTTC; CDR3 protein: CATSRATSRGQETQYF
J gene: TRBJ1-1; V gene: TRBV6-5; D gene: NA; clone size: NA; CDR3 DNA: TGTGCCAGCAGCAAGCTTATAGTGAACACTGAAGCTTTCTTT; CDR3 protein: CASSKLIVNTEAFF
J gene: TRBJ1-2; V gene: TRBV5-1; D gene: NA; clone size: NA; CDR3 DNA: TGCGCCAGCACCAGGGAGGCAGCTAACTATGGCTACACCTTC; CDR3 protein: CASTREAANYGYTF
J gene: TRBJ1-3; V gene: TRBV27; D gene: NA; clone size: NA; CDR3 DNA: TGTGCCAGCAGTTCCCTAGGAGGATTCTCTGGAAACACCATATATTTT; CDR3 protein: CASSSLGGFSGNTIYF